This TCR beta chain was retrieved from a study of PD-L1 blockade in urothelial cancer. Libraries were prepared by immunoSEQ multiplex PCR; TCRdb keeps only in-frame clonotypes and omits some of them. This sample yields some 100,000 clones, of which roughly nine tenths are seen a single time; 0.8% to 1% belongs to the top ten. This CDR3 region has 14 residues. The germline V gene has CDR1 GTSNPN and CDR2 SVGIG (reference sequence). Trimming took off 3 bases at V and 9 bases at J, with 19 bases between the two ends. In its sample, this clone was seen once. The clonotype originates from a woman over 75 with urothelial cancer. V and J are TRBV30 and TRBJ2-3; D might be TRBD2 (6 bases). This specimen consisted of PBMCs, obtained around atezolizumab (anti-PD-L1) treatment. CDR3 amino acids: CAWRLGGIGWTQYF. The CDR3 DNA reads TGTGCCTGGAGACTTGGCGGGATTGGTTGGACGCAGTATTTT.